This T cell receptor (beta chain) was found in a study of blood T cell repertoires in COVID-19. Study in general: Samples came from the United States, Italy and Spain, spanning acute and convalescent COVID-19. PBMCs, B-cell-depleted T cells, or T cells were the source of the cDNA or gDNA that made up the material.

Germline V gene lookup returns CDR1 MDHEN and CDR2 SYDVKM. This CDR3 is built from 12 residues. V shed 8 bases and J shed 0 bases, with 8 bases lying between them. Authors' data handling: Reference gene primers were amplified, and this amplification served to estimate nucleated cell counts. Clones were sequenced by immunoSEQ multiplex PCR, and TCRdb holds only the in-frame ones, with some missing. V, J and clone size derive from that table, while D and trimming were established from the DNA sequence. The table lists tens of thousands of clones, 87% of them singletons. Input material: peripheral blood. The clonotype originates from a human donor with active COVID-19. The donor label of this sample is uncertain. The chain carries TRBV28 and TRBJ2-7; D remains ambiguous. This CDR3 reads CASEAVSYEQYF. The CDR3 DNA follows: TGTGCCAGCGAGGCGGTCTCCTACGAGCAGTACTTC.